This TCR beta chain was observed in a study of T cells in Graves' hyperthyroidism and ophthalmopathy. Researchers amplified the TCR beta CDR3 regions from RNA transcripts. RT-PCR in the first round (using the HTBI primer set) targeted the TCR CDR3. TCRdb processed the multiplex PCR reads anew with MiXCR; each CDR3 protein has one entry. In the table there are around 520,000 distinct CDR3 sequences, roughly a quarter of which are singletons. In germline, CDR1 is MGHDK, CDR2 SYGVNS. V gave up 5 bases and J gave up 5 bases, with 13 bases separating them. The CDR3 is 14 residues long. The rearrangement links TRBV25-1 to TRBJ1-5; D is undetermined. The TCR originated in a woman in her thirties with Graves' ophthalmopathy. Sample: blood. CDR3 in amino acids: CASSSSGSHQPQHF. The CDR3 DNA reads TGTGCCAGCAGTTCTTCCGGATCCCATCAGCCCCAGCATTTT.